The T cell receptor beta chain described here comes from a study of T cells in narcolepsy. V was trimmed by 6 bases and J by 15 bases, leaving 12 bases between them. This CDR3 region has 11 residues. Germline-derived CDR1 and CDR2 are MDHEN and SYDVKM. Clones were sequenced by immunoSEQ multiplex PCR, and TCRdb holds only the in-frame ones, with some missing. The sample lists roughly 9,800 clones, roughly three quarters occurring once. The source is a human donor with narcolepsy. The chain links TRBV28 to TRBJ1-6; D is uncertain. Material: CD45RA- memory CD8+ T cells from PBMCs. The DNA of the CDR3 is TGTGCCAGCAGCTGGGATGTCAACCTCCACTTT. This codes for CASSWDVNLHF.